This TCR beta chain derives from a study of T cell responses to AZD1222 COVID-19 vaccine. A note on this clone: Its antigen is as yet unknown.

The method was immunoSEQ multiplex PCR; TCRdb's version includes in-frame clones alone and lacks a portion of them. The table has more than 95,000 clones, 75% to 90% seen once. Study-level findings and limits: No repertoire was sampled before or during the peak T cell response, only after it. Regions left unmutated in variants are reportedly the target of nearly half of spike-specific TCRs.

The CDR3 length is 16 residues. The germline V gene has CDR1 SGHAT and CDR2 FQNNGV. V gave up 5 bases and J gave up 7 bases, with 23 bases separating them. The specimen was peripheral blood, collected on day 0 of MenACWY control vaccination. The sequence derives from an adult in good health. This chain uses TRBV11-2 with TRBJ1-2, with a weak D call TRBD1 (6 bases). The DNA for the CDR3 is TGTGCCAGCAGCCCAGGGCCTTTCGGGGGCCTCGGTGGCTACACCTTC. It specifies CASSPGPFGGLGGYTF.